A selection of T cell receptor beta chains follows, all from one sample in a study of OX40 agonist ivuxolimab in advanced cancers. Measured with immunoSEQ multiplex PCR; TCRdb has only the in-frame clones, and not every one. The sample consists of around 50,000 clones, roughly 88% of them appearing once. The sample consisted of CD4+ or CD8+ T cells sorted from blood, taken in a trial of the OX40 agonist ivuxolimab. Receptor source: an adult with an advanced solid tumor such as melanoma, head and neck, liver or kidney cancer. Each CDR3 is given with its conserved first and last residue. D genes are given only for firm matches. Clone size is shown for a subset of rows, as once, few, many or a class of expanded clone.

V: TRBV16
J: TRBJ2-7
D: NA
size: few
CDR3: CASSPRTRSYEQYF
DNA: TGTGCCAGCAGCCCACGGACCCGCTCCTACGAGCAGTACTTC

V: TRBV5-4
J: TRBJ2-7
D: NA
size: NA
CDR3: CASSLAGTRSSYEQYF
DNA: TGTGCCAGCAGCTTGGCCGGGACGAGGAGCTCCTACGAGCAGTACTTC

V: TRBV10-3
J: TRBJ2-2
D: NA
size: NA
CDR3: CAISDSGELFF
DNA: TGTGCCATCAGTGATTCCGGGGAGCTGTTTTTT

V: TRBV28
J: TRBJ1-5
D: NA
size: NA
CDR3: CASSFTVSRNQPQHF
DNA: TGTGCCAGCAGTTTTACCGTCTCCCGCAATCAGCCCCAGCATTTT

V: TRBV29-1
J: TRBJ2-5
D: TRBD2
size: NA
CDR3: CSVEGTREGRETQYF
DNA: TGCAGCGTTGAAGGTACCCGGGAGGGCCGAGAGACCCAGTACTTC

V: TRBV29-1
J: TRBJ2-7
D: TRBD1
size: NA
CDR3: CSVGDRASYEQYF
DNA: TGCAGCGTTGGGGACAGGGCCTCCTACGAGCAGTACTTC

V: TRBV7-6
J: TRBJ2-5
D: NA
size: NA
CDR3: CASSLIRRAGETQYF
DNA: TGTGCCAGCAGCTTAATTCGAAGGGCGGGAGAGACCCAGTACTTC

V: TRBV7-6
J: TRBJ2-1
D: TRBD2
size: NA
CDR3: CASSLDTSGHRNGQFF
DNA: TGTGCCAGCAGCTTAGATACTAGCGGTCACCGCAATGGGCAGTTCTTC

V: TRBV23-1
J: TRBJ2-7
D: NA
size: NA
CDR3: CASSQLKGPSSYEQYF
DNA: TGCGCCAGCAGTCAATTGAAGGGACCGAGCTCCTACGAGCAGTACTTC

V: TRBV14
J: TRBJ2-3
D: TRBD2
size: NA
CDR3: CASPKPPLAGGRGNTQYF
DNA: TGTGCCAGCCCTAAGCCCCCCCTAGCGGGAGGCCGGGGAAATACGCAGTATTTT

V: TRBV2
J: TRBJ1-6
D: TRBD1
size: once
CDR3: CASMGDRLGSPLHF
DNA: TGTGCCAGCATGGGGGACAGGTTGGGTTCACCCCTCCACTTT

V: TRBV5-1
J: TRBJ2-7
D: TRBD2
size: NA
CDR3: CASSLGLAGTYEQYF
DNA: TGCGCCAGCAGCCTAGGACTAGCGGGCACCTACGAGCAGTACTTC

V: TRBV10-3
J: TRBJ2-1
D: NA
size: NA
CDR3: CAISVGASLSYNEQFF
DNA: TGTGCCATCAGTGTGGGCGCTTCTCTCTCCTACAATGAGCAGTTCTTC

V: TRBV11-2
J: TRBJ1-3
D: NA
size: NA
CDR3: CASSPYLGGYGNTIYF
DNA: TGTGCCAGCAGCCCTTACCTCGGGGGGTACGGAAACACCATATATTTT

V: TRBV6-6
J: TRBJ1-1
D: NA
size: NA
CDR3: CASSLRDTNTEAFF
DNA: TGTGCCAGCAGTCTCCGGGACACGAACACTGAAGCTTTCTTT

V: TRBV15
J: TRBJ1-1
D: NA
size: NA
CDR3: CATSREGVGSATEAFF
DNA: TGTGCCACCAGCAGAGAAGGGGTAGGCAGTGCCACTGAAGCTTTCTTT

V: TRBV28
J: TRBJ2-7
D: NA
size: NA
CDR3: CASSTGEQYF
DNA: TGTGCCAGCAGTACGGGGGAGCAGTACTTC

V: TRBV13
J: TRBJ2-7
D: TRBD2
size: NA
CDR3: CASSARHGLAGPGYEQYF
DNA: TGTGCCAGCAGCGCCCGTCACGGACTAGCGGGACCCGGATACGAGCAGTACTTC

V: TRBV13
J: TRBJ1-1
D: NA
size: NA
CDR3: CASSSQTLDIMNTEAFF
DNA: TGTGCCAGCAGCTCCCAAACCCTAGACATCATGAACACTGAAGCTTTCTTT

V: TRBV5-4
J: TRBJ2-7
D: TRBD2
size: NA
CDR3: CASSPAGNSYEQYF
DNA: TGTGCCAGCAGCCCAGCGGGAAACTCCTACGAGCAGTACTTC

V: TRBV4-1
J: TRBJ2-3
D: NA
size: NA
CDR3: CASSATGVGASTDTQYF
DNA: TGCGCCAGCAGCGCAACGGGAGTGGGCGCTAGCACAGATACGCAGTATTTT

V: TRBV19
J: TRBJ2-7
D: NA
size: NA
CDR3: CASSTPTWGDEQYF
DNA: TGTGCCAGTAGTACACCAACGTGGGGGGACGAGCAGTACTTC

V: TRBV28
J: TRBJ2-2
D: NA
size: NA
CDR3: CASSFAGLAGELFF
DNA: TGTGCCAGCAGTTTCGCGGGGTTAGCCGGGGAGCTGTTTTTT

V: TRBV7-3
J: TRBJ2-3
D: TRBD1
size: few
CDR3: CASSSHRGDTDTQYF
DNA: TGTGCCAGCAGCTCACACAGGGGGGACACAGATACGCAGTATTTT

V: TRBV7-3
J: TRBJ2-2
D: NA
size: NA
CDR3: CASSLKGPNTGELFF
DNA: TGTGCCAGCAGCTTAAAGGGACCCAACACCGGGGAGCTGTTTTTT

V: TRBV6-1
J: TRBJ2-7
D: NA
size: NA
CDR3: CASAGSGYSSYEQYF
DNA: TGTGCCAGCGCGGGTTCCGGCTACAGCTCCTACGAGCAGTACTTC

V: TRBV7-9
J: TRBJ2-1
D: NA
size: NA
CDR3: CASSPGGEQFF
DNA: TGTGCCAGCAGCCCCGGGGGTGAGCAGTTCTTC

V: TRBV13
J: TRBJ1-5
D: NA
size: NA
CDR3: CASSRGEGGSQPQHF
DNA: TGTGCCAGCAGCCGCGGCGAGGGAGGTAGTCAGCCCCAGCATTTT

V: TRBV30
J: TRBJ2-2
D: TRBD1
size: NA
CDR3: CAWSGGQGWTGELFF
DNA: TGTGCCTGGAGTGGGGGACAGGGCTGGACCGGGGAGCTGTTTTTT

V: TRBV25-1
J: TRBJ2-5
D: NA
size: NA
CDR3: CASSGTERRETQYF
DNA: TGTGCCAGCAGTGGGACCGAGAGGCGGGAGACCCAGTACTTC

V: TRBV4-2
J: TRBJ2-7
D: TRBD1
size: NA
CDR3: CASSQEGTGYYEQYF
DNA: TGTGCCAGCAGCCAAGAAGGGACAGGGTACTACGAGCAGTACTTC

V: TRBV2
J: TRBJ2-5
D: TRBD2
size: NA
CDR3: CASSGTSGRGRETQYF
DNA: TGTGCCAGCAGTGGGACTAGCGGGAGGGGTAGGGAGACCCAGTACTTC

V: TRBV9
J: TRBJ1-3
D: NA
size: NA
CDR3: CASSVATGLNSGNTIYF
DNA: TGTGCCAGCAGCGTAGCTACGGGACTCAACTCTGGAAACACCATATATTTT

V: TRBV19
J: TRBJ2-7
D: NA
size: NA
CDR3: CASTAGQFEQYF
DNA: TGTGCCAGTACCGCTGGACAATTCGAGCAGTACTTC

V: TRBV4-1
J: TRBJ2-3
D: NA
size: NA
CDR3: CASSQDSGLISSTDTQYF
DNA: TGCGCCAGCAGCCAAGATTCGGGACTCATCTCTAGCACAGATACGCAGTATTTT

V: TRBV19
J: TRBJ2-1
D: NA
size: NA
CDR3: CASSIAGVPNEQFF
DNA: TGTGCCAGTAGTATAGCGGGAGTCCCCAATGAGCAGTTCTTC

V: TRBV4-1
J: TRBJ2-4
D: TRBD2
size: once
CDR3: CASSPGLAGGRTKNIQYF
DNA: TGCGCCAGCAGCCCGGGACTAGCGGGAGGGCGAACCAAAAACATTCAGTACTTC

V: TRBV5-4
J: TRBJ2-1
D: TRBD2
size: NA
CDR3: CASSFGGRAYNEQFF
DNA: TGTGCCAGCAGCTTTGGCGGGAGAGCATACAATGAGCAGTTCTTC

V: TRBV29-1
J: TRBJ2-3
D: NA
size: NA
CDR3: CSVEGNLGPRGTDTQYF
DNA: TGCAGCGTTGAAGGCAACTTGGGCCCCCGGGGCACAGATACGCAGTATTTT

V: TRBV6-6
J: TRBJ2-7
D: NA
size: NA
CDR3: CASSSSGTSSYEQYF
DNA: TGTGCCAGCAGTTCCTCCGGGACTTCTTCCTACGAGCAGTACTTC

V: TRBV14
J: TRBJ1-4
D: TRBD1
size: NA
CDR3: CASSQGSGGSGGLFF
DNA: TGTGCCAGCAGCCAAGGTTCGGGAGGATCAGGGGGGCTGTTTTTT

V: TRBV6-5
J: TRBJ2-2
D: NA
size: NA
CDR3: CASSNRGTGELFF
DNA: TGTGCCAGCAGTAACCGGGGGACCGGGGAGCTGTTTTTT

V: TRBV6-6
J: TRBJ2-7
D: NA
size: NA
CDR3: CASSYSKIVIEQYF
DNA: TGTGCCAGCAGTTACTCGAAGATTGTGATCGAGCAGTACTTC

V: TRBV5-8
J: TRBJ2-2
D: NA
size: NA
CDR3: CASSTHSDPLLPITGELFF
DNA: TGTGCCAGCAGCACCCACTCGGACCCCCTTTTACCGATCACCGGGGAGCTGTTTTTT

V: TRBV11-3
J: TRBJ1-3
D: TRBD1
size: once
CDR3: CASSLSTGVGNTIYF
DNA: TGTGCCAGCAGCCTATCCACAGGGGTCGGAAACACCATATATTTT

V: TRBV30
J: TRBJ1-6
D: TRBD1
size: NA
CDR3: CAWKLGNRGYSPLHF
DNA: TGTGCCTGGAAATTGGGAAACAGGGGTTATTCACCCCTCCACTTT

V: TRBV5-5
J: TRBJ2-1
D: TRBD2
size: NA
CDR3: CASSPGGLGPYNEQFF
DNA: TGTGCCAGCAGCCCGGGGGGTCTCGGGCCCTACAATGAGCAGTTCTTC

V: TRBV6-6
J: TRBJ1-2
D: TRBD1
size: NA
CDR3: CASSQTGMDYGYTF
DNA: TGTGCCAGCAGTCAGACAGGGATGGACTATGGCTACACCTTC

V: TRBV19
J: TRBJ2-1
D: NA
size: once
CDR3: CASSIDSAASYNEQFF
DNA: TGTGCCAGTAGTATAGATTCCGCGGCCTCCTACAATGAGCAGTTCTTC